This TCR beta chain is drawn from a study of IL-17A CD8 T cells in psoriatic arthritis synovium. Describing the broader study: The goal of the study was to characterize the phenotype, molecular profile and function of synovial IL-17A+CD8+ T cells in the pathogenesis of psoriatic arthritis.

After DNA extraction (Qiagen), TCRbeta V-D-J rearrangements underwent bias-controlled amplification and then high-throughput sequencing (immunoSEQ; Adaptive Biotech). As for how the authors treated the data: Productive sequences were analyzed at sequence level using the immunoSEQ Analyzer platform. Clonality was computed as 1 minus Pielou's evenness, ranging from 0 (highly polyclonal) to 1 (monoclonal). The Morisita index, which runs from 0 (no similarity) to 1 (complete similarity), was used to measure repertoire overlap between subsets. TCRdb took this table from immuneACCESS and kept in-frame rearrangements with V and J called. Such tables lack part of the clones; where checked against another copy, unresolved V genes explain under half of the gap, and the rest is unexplained. The D gene and trimming were derived from the DNA, and the V and J assignments and clone size from that table. This sample gives fewer than 2,500 clones in total; approximately 65% of them show up just once. The ten largest clones add up to about 10% of the sample.

Synovial fluid effusions were aspirated from actively inflamed joints of psoriatic arthritis patients. For each patient, synovial fluid served as the source from which three memory CD8+ T cell populations were isolated by sorting: Tc1 cells (IL-17A-IFNgamma+), Tc17 cells (IL-17A+) and the bulk memory fraction, allowing their TCR repertoires to be compared. The Classification of Psoriatic Arthritis Study Group (CASPAR) criteria were met by the psoriatic arthritis patients. The bulk memory CD8+ T cell sort included CD45RA-CD27+/- cells together with CD45RA+CD27- cells. Sorted CD8+ T cell subsets from the synovial fluid of three patients with psoriatic arthritis were subjected to TCRbeta sequencing. After isolation with Lymphoprep, synovial fluid mononuclear cells were cryopreserved in liquid nitrogen until use. Approximately 50% fetal calf serum and roughly 10% dimethyl sulfoxide were contained in the cryopreservation medium.

As concerns this clone: Its specific antigen is unknown. No base quality values were provided; no much bigger clone lies one nucleotide off.

As encoded in the germline V gene (reference sequence), CDR1 is SEHNR while CDR2 is FQNEAQ. The CDR3 starts with the cysteine, ends with the phenylalanine, and has 11 residues. Of the read, only the CDR3 DNA is kept; its 33 bases are in frame from base 1. V is reduced by 5 bases and J by 9 bases, leaving a spacing of 8 bases between them. Overall results and qualifications from the work: Cells were obtained from synovial fluid rather than synovial tissue, because no psoriatic arthritis synovial tissue samples were available. Only three patients were covered by TCR sequencing, and this limited sample size was acknowledged by the authors. Although over 4% of the repertoire was occupied by some individual clones, most synovial CD8+ subsets remained polyclonal.

The sequenced sample consisted of memory CD8+ T cells from synovial fluid. The cell subset or site label of this sample denotes: bulk memory CD8+ T cells (CD45RA-CD27+/- and CD45RA+CD27-). The rearranged chain carries TRBV7-9 and TRBJ2-1; no D gene can be assigned with confidence. The sequence was obtained from a human donor with psoriatic arthritis. The DNA is TGTGCCAGCAGCCCTTCTAGTGAGCAGTTCTTC. It translates to CASSPSSEQFF.